This TCR beta chain is from a study of blood T cell repertoires in COVID-19. Study-wide context: Some COVID-19 samples were acute and others convalescent; all came from the United States, Italy and Spain. T cells, B-cell-depleted T cells, or PBMCs supplied cDNA or gDNA.

Per the study methods: Reference gene primer amplification in the assay estimated nucleated cell counts. Assay used: immunoSEQ multiplex PCR; TCRdb lists only in-frame clones, some missing. D and trimming were read from the DNA, whereas the V and J calls and clone size are those reported in that table. The table records some 130,000 clones, around 90% of them present only once. Germline V CDR1 and CDR2: MNHNY, SVGAGI (reference sequence). The trim removed 5 bases at V and 3 bases at J, leaving 9 bases unmatched. There are 18 residues in the CDR3. The chain combines TRBV6-6 with TRBJ2-3, with 15 bases lining up with TRBD2. This receptor was taken from a middle-aged man with active COVID-19. Input material: peripheral blood. The CDR3 region is CASSRAPGLAGGTDTQYF. CDR3 bases: TGTGCCAGCAGTCGCGCTCCGGGACTAGCGGGAGGTACAGATACGCAGTATTTT.